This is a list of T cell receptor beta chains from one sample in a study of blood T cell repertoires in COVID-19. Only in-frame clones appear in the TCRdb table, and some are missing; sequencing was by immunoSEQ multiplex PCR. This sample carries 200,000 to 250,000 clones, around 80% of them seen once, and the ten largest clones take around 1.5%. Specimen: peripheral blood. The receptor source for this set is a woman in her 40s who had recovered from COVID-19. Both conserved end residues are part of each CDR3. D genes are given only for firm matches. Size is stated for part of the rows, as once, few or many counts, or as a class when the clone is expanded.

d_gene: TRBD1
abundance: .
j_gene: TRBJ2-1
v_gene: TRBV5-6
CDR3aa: CASSEGQRSSYNEQFF
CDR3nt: TGTGCCAGCAGCGAGGGACAGAGGTCTTCCTACAATGAGCAGTTCTTC

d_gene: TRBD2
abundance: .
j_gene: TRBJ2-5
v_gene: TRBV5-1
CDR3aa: CASASGGAEETQYF
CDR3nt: TGCGCCAGCGCTAGCGGGGGGGCCGAAGAGACCCAGTACTTC

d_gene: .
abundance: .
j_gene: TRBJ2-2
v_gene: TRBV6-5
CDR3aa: CASRWTDFTGELFF
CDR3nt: TGTGCCAGCAGATGGACAGATTTCACCGGGGAGCTGTTTTTT

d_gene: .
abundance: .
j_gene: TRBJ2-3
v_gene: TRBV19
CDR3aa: CASSIFAVGRATDTQYF
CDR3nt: TGTGCCAGTAGTATCTTTGCGGTGGGCAGGGCCACGGATACGCAGTATTTT

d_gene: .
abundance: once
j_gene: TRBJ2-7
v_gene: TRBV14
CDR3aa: CASSPSPSGEQYF
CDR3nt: TGTGCCAGCAGCCCATCGCCGTCCGGCGAGCAGTACTTC

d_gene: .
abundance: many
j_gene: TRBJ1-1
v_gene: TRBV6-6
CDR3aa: CASSYQGMNTEAFF
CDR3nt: TGTGCCAGCAGTTACCAGGGGATGAACACTGAAGCTTTCTTT

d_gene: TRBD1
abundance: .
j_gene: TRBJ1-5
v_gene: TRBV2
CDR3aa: CASSPQGAGQPQHF
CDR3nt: TGTGCCAGCAGCCCGCAGGGGGCCGGTCAGCCCCAGCATTTT

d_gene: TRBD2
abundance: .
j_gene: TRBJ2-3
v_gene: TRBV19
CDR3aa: CASSMFRASGGTDTQYF
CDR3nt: TGTGCCAGTAGTATGTTTCGGGCTAGCGGGGGGACAGATACGCAGTATTTT

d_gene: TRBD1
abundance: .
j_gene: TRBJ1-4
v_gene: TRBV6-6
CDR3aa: CASRGQTTNEKLFF
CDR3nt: TGTGCCAGCAGGGGACAGACAACTAATGAAAAACTGTTTTTT

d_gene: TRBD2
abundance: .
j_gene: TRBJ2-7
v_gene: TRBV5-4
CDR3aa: CASSAGGDGSYEQYF
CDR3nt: TGTGCCAGCAGCGCCGGGGGGGACGGGTCCTACGAGCAGTACTTC

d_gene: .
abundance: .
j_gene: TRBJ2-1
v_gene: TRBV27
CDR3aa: CASSSRQELGNEQFF
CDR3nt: TGTGCCAGCAGTTCGCGACAGGAGTTGGGGAATGAGCAGTTCTTC

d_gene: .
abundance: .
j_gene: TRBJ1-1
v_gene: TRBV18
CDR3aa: CASSGNENTEAFF
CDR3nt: TGTGCCAGCTCAGGCAATGAGAACACTGAAGCTTTCTTT

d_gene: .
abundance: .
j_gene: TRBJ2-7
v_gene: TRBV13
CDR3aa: CASSLLGAGRSYEQYF
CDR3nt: TGTGCCAGCAGCTTACTAGGGGCGGGGCGCTCCTACGAGCAGTACTTC

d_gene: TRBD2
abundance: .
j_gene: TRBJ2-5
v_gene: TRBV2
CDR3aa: CASSPGLAQETQYF
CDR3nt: TGTGCCAGCAGTCCGGGACTAGCCCAAGAGACCCAGTACTTC

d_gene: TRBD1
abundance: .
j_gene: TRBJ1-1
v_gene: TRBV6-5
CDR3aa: CASKGQVENTEAFF
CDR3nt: TGTGCCAGCAAAGGACAGGTCGAGAACACTGAAGCTTTCTTT

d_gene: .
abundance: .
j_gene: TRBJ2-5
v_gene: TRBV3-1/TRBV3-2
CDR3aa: CASSPGRGETQYF
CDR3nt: TGTGCCAGCAGCCCGGGCAGGGGAGAGACCCAGTACTTC

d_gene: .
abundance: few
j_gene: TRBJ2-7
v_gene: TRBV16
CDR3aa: CASSQSRTESYEQYF
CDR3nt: TGTGCCAGCAGCCAATCTCGGACAGAGTCCTACGAGCAGTACTTC

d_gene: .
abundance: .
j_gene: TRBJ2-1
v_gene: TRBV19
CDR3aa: CASAGRNEQFF
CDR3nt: TGTGCCAGTGCAGGGAGGAATGAGCAGTTCTTC

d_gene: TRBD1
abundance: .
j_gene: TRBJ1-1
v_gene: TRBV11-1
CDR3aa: CASSLTGPEAFF
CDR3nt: TGTGCCAGCAGCTTGACAGGGCCGGAAGCTTTCTTT

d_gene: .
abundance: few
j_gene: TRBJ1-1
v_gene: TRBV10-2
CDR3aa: CASSDSSLNF
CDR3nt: TGCGCCAGCAGTGATTCCAGTTTAAACTTT

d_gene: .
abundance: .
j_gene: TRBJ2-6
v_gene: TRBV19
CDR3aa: CASSKSTGSSGANVLTF
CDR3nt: TGTGCCAGTAGCAAATCTACAGGGTCCTCTGGGGCCAACGTCCTGACTTTC

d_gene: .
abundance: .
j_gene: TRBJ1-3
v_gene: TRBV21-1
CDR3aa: CASSRRGFGSGNTIYF
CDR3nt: .

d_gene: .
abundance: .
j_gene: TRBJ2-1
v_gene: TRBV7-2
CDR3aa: CASSSTLSSYNEQFF
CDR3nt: TGTGCCAGCAGCTCAACCTTGAGCTCCTACAATGAGCAGTTCTTC

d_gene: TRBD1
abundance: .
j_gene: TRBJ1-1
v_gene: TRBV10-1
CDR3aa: CASSEVTGGDTEAFF
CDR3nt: TGCGCCAGCAGTGAAGTAACAGGGGGAGACACTGAAGCTTTCTTT

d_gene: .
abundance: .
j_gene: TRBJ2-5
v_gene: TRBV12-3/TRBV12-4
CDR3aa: CASRGQGQTGQYF
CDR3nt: TGTGCCAGTCGAGGTCAGGGGCAAACGGGTCAGTACTTC

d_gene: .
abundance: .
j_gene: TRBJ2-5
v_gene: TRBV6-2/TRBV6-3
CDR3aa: CASSYLGSYGGETQYF
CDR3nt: TGTGCCAGCAGTTACCTTGGCTCCTACGGCGGAGAGACCCAGTACTTC

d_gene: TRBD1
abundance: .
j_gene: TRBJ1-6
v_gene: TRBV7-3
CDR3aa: CASSLDRAQPLHF
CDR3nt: TGTGCCAGCAGCTTGGACAGGGCGCAGCCCCTCCACTTT

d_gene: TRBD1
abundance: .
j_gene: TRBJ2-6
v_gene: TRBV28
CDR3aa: CASSPGQVPSSGANVLTF
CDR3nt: TGTGCCAGCAGTCCGGGACAGGTTCCCTCCTCTGGGGCCAACGTCCTGACTTTC

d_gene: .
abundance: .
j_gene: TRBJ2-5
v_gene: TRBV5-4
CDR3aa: CASSFWANWYQETQYF
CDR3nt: TGTGCCAGCAGCTTCTGGGCTAATTGGTACCAAGAGACCCAGTACTTC

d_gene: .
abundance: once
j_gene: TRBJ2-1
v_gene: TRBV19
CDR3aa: CASSIVAGASYNEQFF
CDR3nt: TGTGCCAGTAGTATAGTTGCGGGGGCCTCCTACAATGAGCAGTTCTTC

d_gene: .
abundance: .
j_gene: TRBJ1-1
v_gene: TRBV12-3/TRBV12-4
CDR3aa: CASSSQEYTEAFF
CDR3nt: TGTGCCAGCAGCTCACAGGAATACACTGAAGCTTTCTTT

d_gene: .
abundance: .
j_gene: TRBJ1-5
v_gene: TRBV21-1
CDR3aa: CASSSPGPGKYQPQHF
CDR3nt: TGTGCCAGCAGCAGCCCCGGCCCGGGAAAGTATCAGCCCCAGCATTTT

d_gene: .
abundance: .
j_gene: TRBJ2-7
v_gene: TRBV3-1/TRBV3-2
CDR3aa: CASSHIADLSYEQYF
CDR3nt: TGTGCCAGCAGCCATATAGCGGACCTGTCCTACGAGCAGTACTTC

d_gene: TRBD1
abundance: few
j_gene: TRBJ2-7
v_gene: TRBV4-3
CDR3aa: CASSQVHAGTGVSYEQYF
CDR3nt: TGCGCCAGCAGCCAAGTCCACGCTGGGACAGGGGTCTCCTACGAGCAGTACTTC

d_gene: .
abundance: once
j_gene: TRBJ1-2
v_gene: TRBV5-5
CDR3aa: CASSLRDIDGYTF
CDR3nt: TGTGCCAGCAGCTTGCGGGACATCGATGGCTACACCTTC

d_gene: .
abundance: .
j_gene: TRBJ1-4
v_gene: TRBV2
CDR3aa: CASSDRLQEKLFF
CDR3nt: TGTGCCAGCAGTGACAGACTACAAGAAAAACTGTTTTTT

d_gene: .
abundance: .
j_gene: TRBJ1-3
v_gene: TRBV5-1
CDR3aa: CASSLDRGSGNTIYF
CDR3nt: TGCGCCAGCAGCTTGGACCGGGGCTCTGGAAACACCATATATTTT

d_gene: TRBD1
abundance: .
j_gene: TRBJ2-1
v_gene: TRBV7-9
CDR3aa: CASSLIRDRVINEQFF
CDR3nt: TGTGCCAGCAGCTTAATCCGGGACAGGGTTATTAATGAGCAGTTCTTC

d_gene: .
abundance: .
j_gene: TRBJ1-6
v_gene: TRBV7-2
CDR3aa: CASSLGGRTLGTF
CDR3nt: TGTGCCAGCAGCTTGGGGGGACGGACCCTGGGGACTTTT

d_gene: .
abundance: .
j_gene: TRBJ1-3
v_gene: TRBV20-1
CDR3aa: CSASNLGNTIYF
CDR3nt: TGCAGTGCTAGTAATCTGGGAAACACCATATATTTT

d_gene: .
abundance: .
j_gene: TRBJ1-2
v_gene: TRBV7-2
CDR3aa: CASSPYRQPNYGYTF
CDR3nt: TGTGCCAGCAGCCCATACCGACAGCCTAACTATGGCTACACCTTC

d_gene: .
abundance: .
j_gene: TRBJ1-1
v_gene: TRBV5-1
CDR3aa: CASSPHQQGNTEAFF
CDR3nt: TGCGCCAGCAGCCCACACCAGCAGGGTAACACTGAAGCTTTCTTT